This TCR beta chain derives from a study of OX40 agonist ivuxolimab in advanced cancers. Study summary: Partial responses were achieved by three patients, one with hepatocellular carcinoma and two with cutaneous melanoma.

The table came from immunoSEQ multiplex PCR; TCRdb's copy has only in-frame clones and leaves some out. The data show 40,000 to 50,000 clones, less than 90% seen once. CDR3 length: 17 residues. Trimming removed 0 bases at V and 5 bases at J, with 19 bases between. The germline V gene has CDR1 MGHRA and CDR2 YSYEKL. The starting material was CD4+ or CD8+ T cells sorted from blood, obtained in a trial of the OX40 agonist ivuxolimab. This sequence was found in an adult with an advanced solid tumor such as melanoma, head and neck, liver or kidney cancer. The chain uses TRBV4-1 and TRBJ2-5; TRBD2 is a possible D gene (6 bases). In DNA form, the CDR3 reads TGCGCCAGCAGCCAAGATACCCTCAGGGAGGCGTGGGAGACCCAGTACTTC. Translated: CASSQDTLREAWETQYF.